Listed below are T cell receptor beta chains from one sample, sequenced in a study of T-cell memory formation after mild COVID-19. One entry per CDR3 protein, called by TCRdb with MiXCR from the 5' RACE reads. The repertoire holds roughly 200,000 distinct CDR3 sequences, over 9.5% seen once, with about 3.8% in the top ten. Specimen: PBMCs or a T cell subset sorted from them (not recorded which). The source is a man between 18 and 35 years old who had mild COVID-19 (a few samples of this study predate the infection). Cell type and time point are not known. The CDR3 runs from the conserved cysteine through the conserved F or W. The D gene is left open where the match is weak. Clone size appears in some rows only: once, few, many, or a class for an expanded clone.

CDR3aa: CASSPDRGEGYGYTF
CDR3nt: TGTGCCAGCAGTCCGGACAGGGGAGAAGGATATGGCTACACCTTC
abundance: NA
j_gene: TRBJ1-2
d_gene: TRBD1
v_gene: TRBV12-3/TRBV12-4

CDR3aa: CASSLPGGSETQYF
CDR3nt: TGTGCCAGCAGCTTACCAGGAGGGTCCGAGACCCAGTACTTC
abundance: few
j_gene: TRBJ2-5
d_gene: NA
v_gene: TRBV7-2

CDR3aa: CASSYSQRGGLSIQYF
CDR3nt: TGTGCCAGCAGTTACTCCCAGCGGGGGGGCCTCTCCATTCAGTACTTC
abundance: few
j_gene: TRBJ2-4
d_gene: TRBD2
v_gene: TRBV6-5

CDR3aa: CASSEDGAVTF
CDR3nt: TGTGCCAGCAGTGAGGACGGGGCAGTCACCTTC
abundance: NA
j_gene: TRBJ1-2
d_gene: NA
v_gene: TRBV25-1

CDR3aa: CASIIDRESAEAFF
CDR3nt: TGTGCCAGCATTATCGACAGGGAATCCGCTGAAGCTTTCTTT
abundance: NA
j_gene: TRBJ1-1
d_gene: TRBD1
v_gene: TRBV2

CDR3aa: CASSLEAQPQHF
CDR3nt: TGTGCCAGCAGCTTAGAGGCTCAGCCCCAGCATTTT
abundance: few
j_gene: TRBJ1-5
d_gene: NA
v_gene: TRBV7-2

CDR3aa: CASSLTGTSSNNEQFF
CDR3nt: TGTGCCAGCAGTCTCACGGGGACTAGCAGTAACAATGAGCAGTTCTTC
abundance: many
j_gene: TRBJ2-1
d_gene: TRBD2
v_gene: TRBV28

CDR3aa: CASRKGAGGWETQYF
CDR3nt: TGTGCCAGCAGAAAGGGCGCAGGGGGCTGGGAGACCCAGTACTTC
abundance: few
j_gene: TRBJ2-5
d_gene: TRBD1
v_gene: TRBV2

CDR3aa: CASSRRAGRKETQYF
CDR3nt: TGTGCCAGCAGCCGGAGGGCAGGGCGGAAAGAGACCCAGTACTTC
abundance: many
j_gene: TRBJ2-5
d_gene: NA
v_gene: TRBV7-8

CDR3aa: CASSPNGPNQETQYF
CDR3nt: TGTGCCAGCAGCCCGAATGGCCCAAATCAAGAGACCCAGTACTTC
abundance: few
j_gene: TRBJ2-5
d_gene: NA
v_gene: TRBV4-2

CDR3aa: CASSYSKGAGGQQFF
CDR3nt: TGTGCCAGCAGTTACTCCAAGGGAGCGGGGGGTCAGCAGTTCTTC
abundance: few
j_gene: TRBJ2-1
d_gene: TRBD2
v_gene: TRBV6-5

CDR3aa: CASSLTGSNQPQHF
CDR3nt: TGCGCCAGCAGTTTGACAGGGAGCAATCAGCCCCAGCATTTT
abundance: many
j_gene: TRBJ1-5
d_gene: TRBD1
v_gene: TRBV4-3

CDR3aa: CASSFLAGGRADTQYF
CDR3nt: TGTGCCAGCAGCTTCCTAGCGGGGGGCCGGGCAGATACGCAGTATTTT
abundance: NA
j_gene: TRBJ2-3
d_gene: TRBD2
v_gene: TRBV7-2

CDR3aa: CASRGGGPSGEGTQYF
CDR3nt: TGTGCCAGCAGAGGAGGCGGGCCTAGCGGGGAAGGCACGCAGTATTTT
abundance: few
j_gene: TRBJ2-3
d_gene: TRBD2
v_gene: TRBV9

CDR3aa: CSARLPGTDTQYF
CDR3nt: TGCAGTGCTAGACTCCCAGGGACAGATACGCAGTATTTT
abundance: many
j_gene: TRBJ2-3
d_gene: NA
v_gene: TRBV20-1

CDR3aa: CASSYGDQTQYF
CDR3nt: TGTGCCAGCAGTTACGGCGATCAGACCCAGTACTTC
abundance: NA
j_gene: TRBJ2-5
d_gene: NA
v_gene: TRBV6-6